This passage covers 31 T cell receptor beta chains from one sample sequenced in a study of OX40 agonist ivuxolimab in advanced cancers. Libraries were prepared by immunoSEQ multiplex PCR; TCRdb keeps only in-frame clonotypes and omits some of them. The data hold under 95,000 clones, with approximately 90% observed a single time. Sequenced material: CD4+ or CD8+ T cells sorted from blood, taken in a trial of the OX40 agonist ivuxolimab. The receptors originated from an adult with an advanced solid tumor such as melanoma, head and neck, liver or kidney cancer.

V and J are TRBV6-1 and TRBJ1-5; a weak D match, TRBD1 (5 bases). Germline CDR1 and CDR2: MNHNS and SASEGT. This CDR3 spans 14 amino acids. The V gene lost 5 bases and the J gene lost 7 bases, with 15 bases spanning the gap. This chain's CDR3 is CASSNPIGTQPQHF. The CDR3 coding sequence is TGTGCCAGCAGTAATCCCATAGGGACGCAGCCCCAGCATTTT.

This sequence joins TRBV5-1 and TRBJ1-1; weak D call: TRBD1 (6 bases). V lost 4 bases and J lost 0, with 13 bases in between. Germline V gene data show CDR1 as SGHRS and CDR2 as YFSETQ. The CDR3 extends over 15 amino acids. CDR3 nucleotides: TGCGCCAGCAGCCAGGGGCAGGGGATGAACACTGAAGCTTTCTTT. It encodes CASSQGQGMNTEAFF.

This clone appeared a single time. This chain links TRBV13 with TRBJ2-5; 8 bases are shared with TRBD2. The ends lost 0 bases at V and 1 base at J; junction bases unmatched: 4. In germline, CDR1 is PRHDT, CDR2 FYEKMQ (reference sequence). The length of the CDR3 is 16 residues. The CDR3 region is CASSLGLTSGQETQYF. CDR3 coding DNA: TGTGCCAGCAGCTTAGGTCTCACTAGCGGCCAAGAGACCCAGTACTTC.

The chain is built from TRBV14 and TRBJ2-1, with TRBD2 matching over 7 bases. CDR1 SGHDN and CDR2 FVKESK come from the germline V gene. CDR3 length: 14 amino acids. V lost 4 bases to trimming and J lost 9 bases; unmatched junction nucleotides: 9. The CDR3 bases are TGTGCCAGCAGCCTATCAGCGGGATGGGTTGAGCAGTTCTTC. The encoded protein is CASSLSAGWVEQFF.

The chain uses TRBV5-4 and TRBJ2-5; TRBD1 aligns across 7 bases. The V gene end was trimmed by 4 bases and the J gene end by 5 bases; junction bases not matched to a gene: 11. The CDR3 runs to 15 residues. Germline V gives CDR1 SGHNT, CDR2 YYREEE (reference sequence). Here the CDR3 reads CASSIARGPGETQYF. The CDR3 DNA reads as TGTGCCAGCAGCATTGCAAGGGGGCCAGGGGAGACCCAGTACTTC.

The CDR3 DNA reads as TGTGCCAGCAGCCGGGCGCGGGGGAGAGACACTGAAGCTTTCTTT. It codes for CASSRARGRDTEAFF. This chain uses TRBV5-4 with TRBJ1-1, with D perhaps matching TRBD1 (5 bases). Germline-derived CDR1 and CDR2 are SGHNT and YYREEE (reference sequence). The CDR3 spans 15 residues. The V end lost 4 bases, the J end lost 3 bases, and 16 bases lay between the germline ends.

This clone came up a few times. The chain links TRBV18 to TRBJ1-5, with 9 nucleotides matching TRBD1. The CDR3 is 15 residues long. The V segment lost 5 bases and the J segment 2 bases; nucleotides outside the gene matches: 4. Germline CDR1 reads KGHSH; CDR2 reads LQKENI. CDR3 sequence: CASSGTGRGNQPQHF. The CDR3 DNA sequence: TGTGCCAGCTCAGGGACAGGGAGAGGCAATCAGCCCCAGCATTTT. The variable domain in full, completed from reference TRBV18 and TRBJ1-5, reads NAGVMQNPRHLVRRRGQEARLRCSPMKGHSHVYWYRQLPEEGLKFMVYLQKENIIDESGMPKERFSAEFPKEGPSILRIQQVVRGDSAAYFCASSGTGRGNQPQHFGDGTRLSIL.

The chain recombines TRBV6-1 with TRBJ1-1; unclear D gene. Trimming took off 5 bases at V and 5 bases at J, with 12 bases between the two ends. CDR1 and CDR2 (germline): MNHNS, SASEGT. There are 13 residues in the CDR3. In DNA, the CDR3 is TGTGCCAGCAGTCTGGAGGGTAGTACTGAAGCTTTCTTT. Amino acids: CASSLEGSTEAFF.

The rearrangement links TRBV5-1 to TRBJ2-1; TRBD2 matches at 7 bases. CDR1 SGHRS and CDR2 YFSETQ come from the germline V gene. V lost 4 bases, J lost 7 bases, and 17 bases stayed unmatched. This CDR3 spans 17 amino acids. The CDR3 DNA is TGCGCCAGCAGCCGATCGATTTTAGCGGGCCTCCGGAATGAGCAGTTCTTC. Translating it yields CASSRSILAGLRNEQFF.

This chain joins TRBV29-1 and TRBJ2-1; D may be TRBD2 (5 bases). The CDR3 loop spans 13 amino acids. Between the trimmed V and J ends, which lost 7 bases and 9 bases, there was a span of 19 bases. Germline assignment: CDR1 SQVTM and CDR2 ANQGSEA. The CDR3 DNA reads TGCAGCGCTGATCTTGAGGGTTGGGGTGAGCAGTTCTTC. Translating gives CSADLEGWGEQFF.

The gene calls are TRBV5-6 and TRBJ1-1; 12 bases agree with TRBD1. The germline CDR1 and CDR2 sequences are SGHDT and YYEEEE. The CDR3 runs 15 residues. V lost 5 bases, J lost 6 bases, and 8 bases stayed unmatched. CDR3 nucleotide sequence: TGTGCCAGCAGTTTTTTGGGACAGGGGGCCTCTGAAGCTTTCTTT. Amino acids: CASSFLGQGASEAFF.

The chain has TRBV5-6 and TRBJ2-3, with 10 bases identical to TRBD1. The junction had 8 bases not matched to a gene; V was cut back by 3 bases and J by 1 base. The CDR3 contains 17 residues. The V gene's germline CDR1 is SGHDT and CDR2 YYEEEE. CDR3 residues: CASSSLGTGVRTDTQYF. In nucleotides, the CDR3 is TGTGCCAGCAGCTCACTCGGGACAGGGGTTCGCACAGATACGCAGTATTTT.

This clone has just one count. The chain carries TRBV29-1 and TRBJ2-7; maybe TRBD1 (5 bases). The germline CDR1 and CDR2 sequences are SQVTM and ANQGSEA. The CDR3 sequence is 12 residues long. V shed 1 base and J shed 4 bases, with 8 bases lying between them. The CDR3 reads CSVEVGRYEQYF. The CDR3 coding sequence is TGCAGCGTTGAAGTGGGGCGTTACGAGCAGTACTTC.

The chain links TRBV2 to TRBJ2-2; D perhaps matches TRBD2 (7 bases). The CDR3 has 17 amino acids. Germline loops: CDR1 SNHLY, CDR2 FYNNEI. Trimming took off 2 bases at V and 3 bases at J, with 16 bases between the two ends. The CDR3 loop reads CASSEIGRTAYTGELFF. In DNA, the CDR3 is TGTGCCAGCAGTGAAATCGGGAGGACAGCCTACACCGGGGAGCTGTTTTTT.

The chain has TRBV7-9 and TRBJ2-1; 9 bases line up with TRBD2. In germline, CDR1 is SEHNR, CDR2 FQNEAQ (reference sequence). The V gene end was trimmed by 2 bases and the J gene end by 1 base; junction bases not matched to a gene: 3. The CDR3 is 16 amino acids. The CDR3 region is CASSLLGLASYNEQFF. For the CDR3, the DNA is TGTGCCAGCAGCTTATTGGGACTAGCTTCCTACAATGAGCAGTTCTTC.

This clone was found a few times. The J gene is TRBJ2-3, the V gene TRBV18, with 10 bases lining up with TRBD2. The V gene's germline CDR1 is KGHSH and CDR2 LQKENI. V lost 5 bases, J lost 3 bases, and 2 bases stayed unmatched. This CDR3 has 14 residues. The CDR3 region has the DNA TGTGCCAGCTCAAGGACTAGCGGAACAGATACGCAGTATTTT. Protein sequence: CASSRTSGTDTQYF. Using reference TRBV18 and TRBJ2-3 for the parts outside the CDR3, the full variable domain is NAGVMQNPRHLVRRRGQEARLRCSPMKGHSHVYWYRQLPEEGLKFMVYLQKENIIDESGMPKERFSAEFPKEGPSILRIQQVVRGDSAAYFCASSRTSGTDTQYFGPGTRLTVL.

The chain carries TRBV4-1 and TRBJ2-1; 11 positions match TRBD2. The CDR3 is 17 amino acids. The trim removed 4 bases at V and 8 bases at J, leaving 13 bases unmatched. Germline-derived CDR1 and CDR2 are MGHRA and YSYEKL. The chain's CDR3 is CASSLSSGASGGYEQFF. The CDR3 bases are TGCGCCAGCAGCCTCAGCTCCGGGGCTAGCGGGGGGTATGAGCAGTTCTTC.

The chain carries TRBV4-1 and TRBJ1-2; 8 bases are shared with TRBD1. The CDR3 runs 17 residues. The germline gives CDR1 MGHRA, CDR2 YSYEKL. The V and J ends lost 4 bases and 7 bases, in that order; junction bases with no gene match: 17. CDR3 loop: CASSPTGGTGRSGGYTF. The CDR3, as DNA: TGCGCCAGCAGCCCCACCGGTGGGACAGGCCGATCTGGTGGCTACACCTTC.

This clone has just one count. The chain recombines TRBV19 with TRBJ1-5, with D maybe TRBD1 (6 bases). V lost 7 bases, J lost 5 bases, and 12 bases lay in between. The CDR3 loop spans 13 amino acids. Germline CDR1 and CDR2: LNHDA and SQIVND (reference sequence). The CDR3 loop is CASKIAGDQPQHF. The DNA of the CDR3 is TGTGCCAGTAAAATCGCAGGGGATCAGCCCCAGCATTTT.

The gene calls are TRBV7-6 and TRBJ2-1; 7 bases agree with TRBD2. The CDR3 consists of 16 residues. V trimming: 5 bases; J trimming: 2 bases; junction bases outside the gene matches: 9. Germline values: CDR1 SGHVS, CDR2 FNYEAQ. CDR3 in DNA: TGTGCCAGCAGCCTACGTTCAGCGGGGACCTACAATGAGCAGTTCTTC. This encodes CASSLRSAGTYNEQFF. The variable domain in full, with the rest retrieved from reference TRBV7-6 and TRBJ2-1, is GAGVSQSPRYKVTKRGQDVALRCDPISGHVSLYWYRQALGQGPEFLTYFNYEAQQDKSGLPNDRFSAERPEGSISTLTIQRTEQRDSAMYRCASSLRSAGTYNEQFFGPGTRLTVL.

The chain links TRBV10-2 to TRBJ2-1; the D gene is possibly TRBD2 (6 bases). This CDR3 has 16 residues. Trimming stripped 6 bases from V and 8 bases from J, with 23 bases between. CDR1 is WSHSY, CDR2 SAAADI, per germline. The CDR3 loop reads CASSPFSGTAEDEQFF. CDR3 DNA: TGCGCCAGCAGCCCCTTTTCCGGGACTGCGGAAGATGAGCAGTTCTTC.

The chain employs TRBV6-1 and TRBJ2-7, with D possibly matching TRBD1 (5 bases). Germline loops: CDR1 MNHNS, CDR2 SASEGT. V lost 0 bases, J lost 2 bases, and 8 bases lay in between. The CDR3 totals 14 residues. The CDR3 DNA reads TGTGCCAGCAGTGAAGCGCCAGGGACCTACGAGCAGTACTTC. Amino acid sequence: CASSEAPGTYEQYF.

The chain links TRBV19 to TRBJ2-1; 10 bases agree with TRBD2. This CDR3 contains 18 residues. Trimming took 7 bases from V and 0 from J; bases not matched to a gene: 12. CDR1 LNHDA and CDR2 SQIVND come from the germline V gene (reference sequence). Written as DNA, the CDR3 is TGTGCCAGTACCTTAGAGGGCCTAGCGGGAGACTCCTACAATGAGCAGTTCTTC. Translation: CASTLEGLAGDSYNEQFF.

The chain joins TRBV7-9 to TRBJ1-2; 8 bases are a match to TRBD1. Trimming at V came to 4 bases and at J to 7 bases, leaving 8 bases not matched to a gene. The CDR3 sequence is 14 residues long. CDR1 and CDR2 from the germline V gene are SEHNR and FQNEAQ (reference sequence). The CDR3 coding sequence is TGTGCCAGCAGCTCCCAGGGGGCGCTTTTTGGCTACACCTTC. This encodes CASSSQGALFGYTF.

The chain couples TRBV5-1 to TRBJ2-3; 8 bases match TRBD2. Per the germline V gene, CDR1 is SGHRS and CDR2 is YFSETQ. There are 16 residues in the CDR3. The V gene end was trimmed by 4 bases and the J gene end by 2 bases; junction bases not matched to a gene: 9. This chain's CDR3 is CASSPLGGGTTDTQYF. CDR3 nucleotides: TGCGCCAGCAGCCCCCTGGGCGGGGGGACCACAGATACGCAGTATTTT.

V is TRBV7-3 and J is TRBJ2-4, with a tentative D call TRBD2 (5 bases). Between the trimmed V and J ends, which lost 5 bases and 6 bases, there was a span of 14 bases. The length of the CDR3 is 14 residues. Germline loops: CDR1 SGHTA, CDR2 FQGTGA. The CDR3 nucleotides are TGTGCCAGCAGCGCTGGGCAGGCGGGAAACATTCAGTACTTC. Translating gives CASSAGQAGNIQYF. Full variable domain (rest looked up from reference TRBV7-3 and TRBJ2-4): GAGVSQTPSNKVTEKGKYVELRCDPISGHTALYWYRQSLGQGPEFLIYFQGTGAADDSGLPNDRFFAVRPEGSVSTLKIQRTERGDSAVYLCASSAGQAGNIQYFGAGTRLSVL.

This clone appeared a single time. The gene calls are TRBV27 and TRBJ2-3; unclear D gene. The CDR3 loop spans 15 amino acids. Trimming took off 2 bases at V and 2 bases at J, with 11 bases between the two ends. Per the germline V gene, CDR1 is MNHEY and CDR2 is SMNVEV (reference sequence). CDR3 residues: CASSLQSGYTDTQYF. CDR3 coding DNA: TGTGCCAGCAGTTTACAATCAGGATACACAGATACGCAGTATTTT.

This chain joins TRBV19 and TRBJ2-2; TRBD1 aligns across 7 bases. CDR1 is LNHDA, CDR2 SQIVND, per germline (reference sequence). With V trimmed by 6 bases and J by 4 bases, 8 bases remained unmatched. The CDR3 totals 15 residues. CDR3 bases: TGTGCCAGTAGAACGACAGGGTTCGGCACCGGGGAGCTGTTTTTT. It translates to CASRTTGFGTGELFF.

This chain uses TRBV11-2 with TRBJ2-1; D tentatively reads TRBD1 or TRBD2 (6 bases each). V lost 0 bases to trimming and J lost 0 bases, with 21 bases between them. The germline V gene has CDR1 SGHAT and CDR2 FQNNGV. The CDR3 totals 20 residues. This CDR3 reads CASSLEVGVGGPASYNEQFF. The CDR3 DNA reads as TGTGCCAGCAGCTTAGAGGTTGGGGTAGGGGGGCCGGCCTCCTACAATGAGCAGTTCTTC.

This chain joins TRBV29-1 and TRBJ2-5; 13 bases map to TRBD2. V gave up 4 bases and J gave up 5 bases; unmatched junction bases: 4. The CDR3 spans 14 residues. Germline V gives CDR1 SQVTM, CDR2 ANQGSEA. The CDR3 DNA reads TGCAGCGTTGGGACTAGCGGGAGCGGGGAGACCCAGTACTTC. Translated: CSVGTSGSGETQYF.

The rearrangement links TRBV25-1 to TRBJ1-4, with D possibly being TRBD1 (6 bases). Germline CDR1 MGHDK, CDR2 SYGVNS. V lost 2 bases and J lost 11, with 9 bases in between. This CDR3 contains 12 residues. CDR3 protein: CASSEQGQKLFF. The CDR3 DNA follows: TGTGCCAGCAGTGAACAGGGGCAGAAACTGTTTTTT.